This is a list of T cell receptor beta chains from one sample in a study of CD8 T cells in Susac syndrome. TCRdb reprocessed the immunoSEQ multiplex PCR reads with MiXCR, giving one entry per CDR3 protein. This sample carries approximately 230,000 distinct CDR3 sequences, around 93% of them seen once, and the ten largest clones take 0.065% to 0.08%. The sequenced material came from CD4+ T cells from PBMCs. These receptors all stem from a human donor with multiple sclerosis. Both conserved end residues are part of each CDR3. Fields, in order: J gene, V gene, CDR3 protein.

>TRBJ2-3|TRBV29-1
CSVEGGEGTDTQYF
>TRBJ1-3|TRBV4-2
CASSMDSSGNTIYF
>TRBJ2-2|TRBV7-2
CASSSPGLAGVGGELFF
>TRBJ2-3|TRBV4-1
CASSQTIRVWEDTQYF
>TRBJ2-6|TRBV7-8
CASSLSGRGRGANVLTF
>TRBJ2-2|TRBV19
CASSTHLSGGDHTGELFF
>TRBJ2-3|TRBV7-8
CASSPDYTTDTQYF
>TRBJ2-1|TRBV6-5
CASRQGGREQFF
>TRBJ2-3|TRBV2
CASNPGSVDTQYF
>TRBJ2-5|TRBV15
CATSRSSQETQYF
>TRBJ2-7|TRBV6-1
CASSEALPGVEQYF
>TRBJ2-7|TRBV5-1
CASSLTGAPTYEQYF
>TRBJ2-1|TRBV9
CASSVGPKGPNEQFF
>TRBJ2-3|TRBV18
CASSPPLAGDHYTQYF
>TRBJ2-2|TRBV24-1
CATRRSGTTGELFF
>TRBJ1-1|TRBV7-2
CASSFVGGEAFF
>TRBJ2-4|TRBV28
CASNTQGDGDIQYF
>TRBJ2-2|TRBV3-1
CASSPTLVTGELFF
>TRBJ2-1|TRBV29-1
CSVEEVDRSNEQFF
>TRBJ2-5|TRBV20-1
CSSLPGGQETQYF
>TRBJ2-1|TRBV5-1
CASSSGQGVTYNEQFF
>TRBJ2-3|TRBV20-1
CSARTLAGITDTQYF
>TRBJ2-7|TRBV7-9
CASSLLGREQYF
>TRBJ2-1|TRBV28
CASSFGGQGAPYNEQFF
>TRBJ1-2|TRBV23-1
CASSQDGSFGTGDGDYGYTF
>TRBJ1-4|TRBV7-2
CASSSSGATNEKLFF
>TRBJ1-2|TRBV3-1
CASSQMNNNYGYTF
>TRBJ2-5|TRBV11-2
CASSFGTEDTQYF
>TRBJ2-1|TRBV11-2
CASSLISGISYNEQFF
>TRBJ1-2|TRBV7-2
CASSFNTGTGRGGYTF
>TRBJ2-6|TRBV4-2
CATTTELIGANVLTF
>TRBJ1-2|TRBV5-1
CASSPQIGGYTF
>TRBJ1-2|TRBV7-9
CASSPGTGGTYGYTF
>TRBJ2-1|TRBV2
CASSSGISYNEQFF
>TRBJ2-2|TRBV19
CASRREGANTGELFF
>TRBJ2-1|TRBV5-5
CASSLPGKDEQFF
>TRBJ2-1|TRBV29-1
CSVEGTSDEQFF
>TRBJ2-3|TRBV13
CASSVSRSVDTQYF
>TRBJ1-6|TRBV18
CASSPQRGGSPLHF
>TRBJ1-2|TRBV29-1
CSVGTVLTYGYTF
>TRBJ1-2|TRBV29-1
CSIQVTYRGEYGYTF
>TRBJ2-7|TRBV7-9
CASSPGVEQYF
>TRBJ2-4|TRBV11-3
CASSPYAGVAKNIQYF
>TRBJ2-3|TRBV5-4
CASSSEVADTQYF
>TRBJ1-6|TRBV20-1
CSAPGQGASPLHF
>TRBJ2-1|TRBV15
CATSRDPTYNEQFF
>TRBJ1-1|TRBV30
CAWSLRSEAFF
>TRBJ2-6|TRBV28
CASSSGTGSGANVLTF
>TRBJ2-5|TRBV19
CASSHRQGHGETQYF
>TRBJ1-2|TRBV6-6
CASSGRGLANYGYTF
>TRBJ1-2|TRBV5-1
CASSVDRDGYTF
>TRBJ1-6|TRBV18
CASSPVGTGRSSYNSPLHF